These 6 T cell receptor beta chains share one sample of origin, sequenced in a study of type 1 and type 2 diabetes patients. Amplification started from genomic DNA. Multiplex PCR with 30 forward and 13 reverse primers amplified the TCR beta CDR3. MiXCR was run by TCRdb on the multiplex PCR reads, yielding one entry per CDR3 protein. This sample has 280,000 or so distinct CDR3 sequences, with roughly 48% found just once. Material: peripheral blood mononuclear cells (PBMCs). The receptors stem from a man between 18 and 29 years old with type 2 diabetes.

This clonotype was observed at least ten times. The CDR3 loop is CASTRATGYEQYF. The CDR3 DNA reads as TGTGCCAGCACCCGGGCCACAGGGTACGAGCAGTACTTC. This chain connects TRBV2 to TRBJ2-7; D perhaps matches TRBD1 (6 bases). V was clipped by 7 bases and J by 4 bases, with 14 bases between them. The CDR3 length is 13 residues. Germline lookup yields CDR1 SNHLY and CDR2 FYNNEI.

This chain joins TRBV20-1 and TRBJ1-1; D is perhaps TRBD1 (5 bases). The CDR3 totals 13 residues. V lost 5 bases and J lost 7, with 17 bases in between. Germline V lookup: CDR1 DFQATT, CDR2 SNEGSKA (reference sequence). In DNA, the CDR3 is TGCAGTGCTGGCCGGGACGTGGAGCTTGAAGCTTTCTTT. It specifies CSAGRDVELEAFF.

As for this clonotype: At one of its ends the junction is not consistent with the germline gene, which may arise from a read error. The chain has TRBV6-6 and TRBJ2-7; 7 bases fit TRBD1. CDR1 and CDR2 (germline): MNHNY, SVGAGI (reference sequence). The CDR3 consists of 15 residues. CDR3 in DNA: TGTGCCATCAGTGTTATGTCAGGGGGTAGGTACGAGCAGTACTTC. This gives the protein CAISVMSGGRYEQYF.

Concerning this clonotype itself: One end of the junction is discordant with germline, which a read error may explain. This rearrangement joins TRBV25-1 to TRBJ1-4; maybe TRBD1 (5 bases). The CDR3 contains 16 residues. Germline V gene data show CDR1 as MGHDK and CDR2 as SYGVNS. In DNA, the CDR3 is TGTGCCAGCAGTGCAGGGAACCCTTCCGGTAATAAAAAACTGTTTTTT. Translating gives CASSAGNPSGNKKLFF.

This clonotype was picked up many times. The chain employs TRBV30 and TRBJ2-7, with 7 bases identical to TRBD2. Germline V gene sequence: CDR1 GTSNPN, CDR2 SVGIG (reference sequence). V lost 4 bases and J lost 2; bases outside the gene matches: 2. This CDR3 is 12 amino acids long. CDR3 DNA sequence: TGTGCCTGGACTAGCGGCACCTACGAGCAGTACTTC. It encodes CAWTSGTYEQYF. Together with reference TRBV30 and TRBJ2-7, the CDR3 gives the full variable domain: SQTIHQWPATLVQPVGSPLSLECTVEGTSNPNLYWYRQAAGRGLQLLFYSVGIGQISSEVPQNLSASRPQDRQFILSSKKLLLSDSGFYLCAWTSGTYEQYFGPGTRLTVT.

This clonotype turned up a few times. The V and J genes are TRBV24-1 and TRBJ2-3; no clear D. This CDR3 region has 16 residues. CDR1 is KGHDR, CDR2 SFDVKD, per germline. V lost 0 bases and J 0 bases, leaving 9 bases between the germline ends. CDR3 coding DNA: TGTGCCACCAGTGATTTGCGGTTAGGGAGCACAGATACGCAGTATTTT. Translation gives CATSDLRLGSTDTQYF.